The T cell receptor beta chain under discussion was sequenced for a study of regulatory T cells in long-lasting Graves disease. About the research overall: For under 3 months, newly diagnosed Graves' patients had been taking antithyroid drugs. Findings of the study overall: Persistent Graves' cases showed lower TCR diversity than newly diagnosed cases.

Combining iRepertoire HTBI primers with Arm-PCR of CDR3 regions, the authors built TCR beta libraries. TCRdb re-called the multiplex PCR reads through MiXCR, storing one row per CDR3 protein. This sample yields 360,000 or so distinct CDR3 sequences, of which roughly 10% are seen a single time; approximately 17% belongs to the top ten. The CDR3 totals 11 residues. Germline CDR1 is ENHRY and CDR2 is SYGVKD. Trimming took 4 bases from V and 6 from J, leaving 5 bases between them. This clonotype was seen repeatedly, ten times or more. Its antigen is unknown. Documented time point: newly diagnosed GD, antithyroid drugs for less than 3 months. The TCR library used RNA extracted from PBMCs. The same sample was also studied in work on T cells in Graves' hyperthyroidism and ophthalmopathy. From that paper: A patient was excluded if there was uncontrolled infection, other autoimmune disease, pregnancy or lactation. The study used the HTBI primer set for a first-round RT-PCR of the TCR CDR3.

The chain recombines TRBV10-3 with TRBJ2-3; no definite D call. The source was peripheral blood mononuclear cells (PBMCs), collected at new diagnosis, from a patient treated with antithyroid drugs. The TCR originated in a woman aged 18-29 years with Graves disease. CDR3 DNA: TGTGCCATCAGTGTTCGGGATACGCAGTATTTT. This sequence encodes CAISVRDTQYF.